A selection of T cell receptor beta chains follows, all from one sample in a study of shared clonotypes between healthy human individuals. Produced via immunoSEQ multiplex PCR; TCRdb's table is partial and in-frame only. The sample consists of 600,000 or so clones, roughly 96% of them appearing once. The sequencing input was naive CD8+ T cells sorted from blood. The receptors shown here come from a young woman in good health. The CDR3 runs from the conserved cysteine through the conserved F or W. The D gene is left open where the match is weak. A row's size may be missing; if present it is once, few, many or a size class.

cdr3_nt cdr3_aa j_call d_call v_call clone_size
TGCGCCAGCAGCTTGGGGTTCCGGACTATGAACACTGAAGCTTTCTTT CASSLGFRTMNTEAFF TRBJ1-1 . TRBV5-1 .
TGTGCCAGCAGTTTAGCTACCGATAGCGGGGGCTACGAGCAGTACTTC CASSLATDSGGYEQYF TRBJ2-7 TRBD2 TRBV28 once
TGCGCCAGCAGCGGGGGACAGGTTTTTGGCTTAAGGGACCTGGGAGGGAGCATTCAGTACTTC CASSGGQVFGLRDLGGSIQYF TRBJ2-4 . TRBV5-1 .
TGTGCCAGCAGTTTCGGGGACAGGTTGGCAGATACGCAGTATTTT CASSFGDRLADTQYF TRBJ2-3 TRBD1 TRBV28 .
TGTGCCAGCAGTTACTTGCGGGGCGACGGCGAAAAACTGTTTTTT CASSYLRGDGEKLFF TRBJ1-4 . TRBV6-5 .
TGCAGCGTGCGAGGGACGAGCTCCTACGAGCAGTACTTC CSVRGTSSYEQYF TRBJ2-7 . TRBV29-1 .
TGTGCCAGCAGTTACTCAATTCGGGGCGTAGATGGCTACACCTTC CASSYSIRGVDGYTF TRBJ1-2 . TRBV6-5 .
TGTGCCAGTGGGTCCCTGACAGTTACCGGGGAGCTGTTTTTT CASGSLTVTGELFF TRBJ2-2 . TRBV19 .
TGTGCCAGCAGCGTATCGGAGTTGAACACTGAAGCTTTCTTT CASSVSELNTEAFF TRBJ1-1 . TRBV9 .
TGTGCCAGCAGCTCAGATTTAGTTAGGCAGTTCTTC CASSSDLVRQFF TRBJ2-1 . TRBV5-6 .
TGTGCCAGCAGCTTAGTTGATGGCACTGAAGCTTTCTTT CASSLVDGTEAFF TRBJ1-1 . TRBV7-6 few
TGCAGCGGGGCTGTAGCGGGTGATGAGCAGTTCTTC CSGAVAGDEQFF TRBJ2-1 TRBD2 TRBV29-1 .
TGTGCCAGCAGCTCAGGGGCGGGCGGATCTAGTGGGAAGCAGTACTTC CASSSGAGGSSGKQYF TRBJ2-7 . TRBV7-9 .
TGTGCCAGCAGCGGCGAAGGGACAGGGGGCTGGGAGACCCAGTACTTC CASSGEGTGGWETQYF TRBJ2-5 TRBD1 TRBV9 .
TGTGCCAGCAGTCCGACAGGGACCGGAAACACCATATATTTT CASSPTGTGNTIYF TRBJ1-3 TRBD1 TRBV25-1 .
TGTGCCAGCACTTTGACCCCTCCAAGGGGCGGCACCGGGGAGCTGTTTTTT CASTLTPPRGGTGELFF TRBJ2-2 . TRBV27 .
TGTGCCAGCAGTTTAGGGAATGAGCAGTTCTTC CASSLGNEQFF TRBJ2-1 . TRBV28 few
TGCGCCAGCAGCCGAAGCCTCCCGGTGAGCTCCTACGAGCAGTACTTC CASSRSLPVSSYEQYF TRBJ2-7 . TRBV4-1 .
TGTGCCAGCAGCCCCGGACTAGACGGCGAGCAGTACTTC CASSPGLDGEQYF TRBJ2-7 TRBD2 TRBV7-8 .
TGCGCCAGCAGCCAAGATGTCCTAGCGGGGGTTTACGAGCAGTACTTC CASSQDVLAGVYEQYF TRBJ2-7 TRBD2 TRBV4-1 once
TGTGCCAGCAGCTTAGGGACTACCCACAATGAGCAGTTCTTC CASSLGTTHNEQFF TRBJ2-1 TRBD2 TRBV5-8 .
TGTGCCAGCAGCGTATCAGCGGGAGATAGCAACGAGCAGTACTTC CASSVSAGDSNEQYF TRBJ2-7 TRBD2 TRBV9 .